The 23 T cell receptor beta chains below were found in one sample sequenced in a study of blood T cell repertoires in COVID-19. Clones were read by immunoSEQ multiplex PCR, and TCRdb kept only the in-frame ones, dropping some. Found here are some 120,000 clones, around nine tenths of them singletons; the top ten hold 1.8%. Sequencing was carried out using peripheral blood. The receptor set was obtained from a human donor with active COVID-19. The donor label of this sample is uncertain.

CDR3 nucleotides: TGTGCCAGTAGTAATCGGGGAGGCACGAACGGCTACACCTTC. This encodes CASSNRGGTNGYTF. The chain links TRBV19 to TRBJ1-2; D gene unclear. Trimming removed 4 bases from V and 8 bases from J, with 17 bases in between. This CDR3 has 14 amino acids. Germline V CDR1 and CDR2: LNHDA, SQIVND (reference sequence).

This chain connects TRBV12-2 to TRBJ1-3; the table gives TRBD1 as D, unverified against the DNA. TRBV12-2 is classified as a pseudogene. This CDR3 is built from 21 residues. In DNA, the CDR3 is TGTGCAAGTCGCTTAGGGCTGGGACAGGGTCCCGAACTAACCTCTGGAAACACCATATATTTT. Protein product: CASRLGLGQGPELTSGNTIYF.

The chain links TRBV3-1 (or the pseudogene TRBV3-2) to TRBJ1-6, with 7 bases fitting TRBD1. Germline V gives CDR1 LGHDT, CDR2 YNNKEL (reference sequence). CDR3 length: 16 residues. Trimming cost V 5 bases and J 10 bases; bases outside gene matches: 14. Written as DNA, the CDR3 is TGTGCCAGCAGCTCCGGGACAGTAGCCACTCTATCACCCCTCCACTTT. It translates to CASSSGTVATLSPLHF.

The V gene is TRBV11-3, the J gene TRBJ2-1; TRBD2 aligns across 8 bases. With V trimmed by 3 bases and J by 5 bases, 12 bases remained unmatched. The germline CDR1 and CDR2 sequences are SGHNT and YENEEA. The CDR3 extends over 17 amino acids. CDR3 coding DNA: TGTGCCAGCAGCTTTTGGGGCGGGGGGAGTAAAGACAATGAGCAGTTCTTC. Encoded protein: CASSFWGGGSKDNEQFF.

This clone was seen more than once but under ten times. The CDR3 coding sequence is TGTGCCAGCAGCTTCCCCGGGACAGAAAACACCGGGGAGCTGTTTTTT. Translating it yields CASSFPGTENTGELFF. The gene calls are TRBV3-1 (or the pseudogene TRBV3-2) and TRBJ2-2, with TRBD1 identical over 7 bases. The CDR3 spans 16 residues. Germline loops: CDR1 LGHDT, CDR2 YNNKEL (reference sequence). Trimming took 5 bases from V and 2 from J; bases not matched to a gene: 8.

The chain combines TRBV19 with TRBJ1-2; 9 bases fit TRBD1. V lost 6 bases and J lost 8; bases outside the gene matches: 13. CDR3 length: 15 residues. Looked up from germline, CDR1 is LNHDA and CDR2 is SQIVND (reference sequence). DNA of the CDR3: TGTGCCAGTAGCCTCAGGGACAGGGCCTCCATGGGCTACACCTTC. Translating gives CASSLRDRASMGYTF.

V usage is TRBV6-2 or TRBV6-3 and J usage is TRBJ2-1, with 11 nucleotides matching TRBD1. The CDR3 loop spans 15 amino acids. V shed 5 bases, J shed 8 bases, and the junction held 8 bases outside the gene matches. Germline V CDR1 and CDR2: MNHEY, SVGEGT. Here the CDR3 DNA reads TGTGCCAGCAGTAACCTGGGACAGGGGGATCATGAGCAGTTCTTC. Translation gives CASSNLGQGDHEQFF.

The V call is TRBV2, the J call TRBJ1-1; 7 bases fit TRBD1. The CDR3 length is 14 residues. The germline gives CDR1 SNHLY, CDR2 FYNNEI. V lost 7 bases and J lost 0; bases outside the gene matches: 5. The CDR3 DNA reads TGTGCCAGCAATATGGGGACAGTGAACACTGAAGCTTTCTTT. Protein sequence: CASNMGTVNTEAFF.

The V gene is TRBV7-9, the J gene TRBJ1-1; 7 bases fit TRBD1. The CDR3 is 19 amino acids. V shed 0 bases and J 0 bases; nucleotides not matched to a gene: 13. Per the germline V gene, CDR1 is SEHNR and CDR2 is FQNEAQ (reference sequence). CDR3 sequence reads: CASSLAGYGTERMNTEAFF. The CDR3 DNA sequence: TGTGCCAGCAGCTTAGCAGGATACGGGACAGAAAGAATGAACACTGAAGCTTTCTTT.

V usage is TRBV7-8 and J usage is TRBJ2-2, with TRBD2 identical over 10 bases. Germline lookup yields CDR1 SGHVS and CDR2 FQNEAQ. The CDR3 extends over 16 amino acids. The V gene end was trimmed by 5 bases and the J gene end by 5 bases; junction bases not matched to a gene: 8. CDR3: CASSRIAGGWTGELFF. Here the CDR3 DNA reads TGTGCCAGCAGCCGAATAGCGGGGGGATGGACCGGGGAGCTGTTTTTT.

The J gene is TRBJ1-1, the V gene TRBV6-5; a possible D gene is TRBD1 (5 bases). Trimming removed 0 bases at V and 4 bases at J, with 12 bases between. Per germline, CDR1 MNHEY and CDR2 SVGAGI. This CDR3 contains 15 residues. CDR3 sequence: CASSYSTQGSTEAFF. CDR3 nucleotide sequence: TGTGCCAGCAGTTACTCGACCCAGGGTAGCACTGAAGCTTTCTTT.

The gene calls are TRBV6-4 and TRBJ2-3; D gene uncertain. CDR1 and CDR2 from the germline V gene are MRHNA and SNTAGT. The CDR3 is 12 residues long. V dropped 0 bases and J dropped 7 bases, with 5 bases sitting between them. This chain's CDR3 is CASSDSLNTQYF. The CDR3 DNA sequence: TGTGCCAGCAGTGACTCACTGAATACGCAGTATTTT.

This sequence joins TRBV6-1 and TRBJ2-2; D perhaps matches TRBD2 (6 bases). The V gene lost 3 bases and the J gene lost 6 bases, with 14 bases spanning the gap. The germline V gene has CDR1 MNHNS and CDR2 SASEGT. The CDR3 loop spans 15 amino acids. This CDR3 reads CASSETSRSAGELFF. The CDR3 DNA reads as TGTGCCAGCAGTGAGACTAGTCGGAGCGCCGGGGAGCTGTTTTTT.

The chain recombines TRBV5-1 with TRBJ2-3; D not certain. In germline, CDR1 is SGHRS, CDR2 YFSETQ. With 1 base removed from V and 0 bases from J, the gap between germline ends came to 3 bases. This CDR3 contains 13 residues. The CDR3 here is CASSLPSTDTQYF. DNA for the CDR3: TGCGCCAGCAGCTTGCCAAGCACAGATACGCAGTATTTT.

J is TRBJ1-2 and V is TRBV5-6, with D unclear. Trimming shortened V by 1 base and J by 0 bases, and 4 bases separated the two germline ends. The CDR3 spans 13 residues. Germline V gives CDR1 SGHDT, CDR2 YYEEEE. The CDR3 DNA reads as TGTGCCAGCAGCTTGAGCGCTAACTATGGCTACACCTTC. Protein product: CASSLSANYGYTF.

This clone was observed a few times. CDR3 nucleotide sequence: TGTGCCAGCATGGGGGGCGGGGGCTATGAGCAGTTCTTC. The encoded protein is CASMGGGGYEQFF. J is TRBJ2-1 and V is TRBV7-2; a weak D match, TRBD2 (7 bases). This CDR3 is 13 amino acids long. The V gene lost 7 bases and the J gene lost 8 bases, with 15 bases spanning the gap. From germline, CDR1 is SGHTA and CDR2 FQGNSA.

V gene TRBV14 combines with J gene TRBJ2-4; D may be TRBD1 (6 bases). V was shortened by 5 bases and J by 3 bases, with 17 bases between the two germline ends. This CDR3 contains 16 residues. Germline V lookup: CDR1 SGHDN, CDR2 FVKESK. CDR3 protein: CASSSTSGTFKNIQYF. The CDR3 bases are TGTGCCAGCAGCTCAACGTCTGGGACATTCAAAAACATTCAGTACTTC.

The gene calls are TRBV2 and TRBJ1-2; TRBD1 matches 7 bases. J gave up 4 bases and V 6 bases, and 11 bases lay outside the gene matches. This CDR3 spans 15 amino acids. The germline CDR1 and CDR2 sequences are SNHLY and FYNNEI. The CDR3 here is CASSEAGGRRYGYTF. The CDR3 DNA is TGTGCCAGCAGCGAGGCAGGGGGTAGGCGCTATGGCTACACCTTC. Combining the CDR3 with reference TRBV2 and TRBJ1-2 gives the whole variable domain EPEVTQTPSHQVTQMGQEVILRCVPISNHLYFYWYRQILGQKVEFLVSFYNNEISEKSEIFDDQFSVERPDGSNFTLKIRSTKLEDSAMYFCASSEAGGRRYGYTFGSGTRLTVV.

This sequence joins TRBV10-3 and TRBJ1-5; maybe TRBD1 (6 bases). Trimming shortened V by 9 bases and J by 4 bases, and 10 bases separated the two germline ends. Germline V gives CDR1 ENHRY, CDR2 SYGVKD. This CDR3 is built from 12 residues. In nucleotides, the CDR3 is TGTGCCATTTCAGGGGTTAATCAGCCCCAGCATTTT. Translating it yields CAISGVNQPQHF.

The chain employs TRBV18 and TRBJ2-5; 9 nucleotides agree with TRBD1. CDR1 and CDR2 from the germline V gene are KGHSH and LQKENI. V shed 5 bases, J shed 2 bases, and the junction held 9 bases outside the gene matches. The CDR3 covers 16 residues. CDR3 coding DNA: TGTGCCAGCTCAGGCCGGGACAGGGAAAATCAAGAGACCCAGTACTTC. This encodes CASSGRDRENQETQYF.

The chain recombines TRBV15 with TRBJ2-7; D may be TRBD1 (6 bases). This CDR3 has 14 amino acids. Germline V gene lookup returns CDR1 LNHNV and CDR2 YYDKDF (reference sequence). V lost 0 bases and J 6 bases, leaving 12 bases between the germline ends. The CDR3 spells CATSRDQTGPEQYF. CDR3 DNA: TGTGCCACCAGCAGAGATCAAACAGGGCCCGAGCAGTACTTC.

The chain employs TRBV4-1 and TRBJ2-7; 11 bases agree with TRBD2. This CDR3 contains 14 residues. Germline V gene data show CDR1 as MGHRA and CDR2 as YSYEKL. V gave up 6 bases and J gave up 2 bases; unmatched junction bases: 3. The CDR3 here is CASRFSGGAYEQYF. The CDR3 bases are TGCGCCAGCAGATTTAGCGGGGGGGCCTACGAGCAGTACTTC.

The DNA for the CDR3 is TGTGCCAGCAGTTTTGGATCAACAGGGTCAGATACGCAGTATTTT. It encodes CASSFGSTGSDTQYF. The chain combines TRBV27 with TRBJ2-3; tentative D call: TRBD1 (6 bases). Germline V gene data show CDR1 as MNHEY and CDR2 as SMNVEV (reference sequence). CDR3 length equals 15 residues. The ends were cut back, 3 bases at V and 4 bases at J, with 14 bases in the middle.